One sample yielded the 32 T cell receptor beta chains listed below, sequenced in a study of shared clonotypes between healthy human individuals. Some clones are missing from TCRdb's copy, which holds only in-frame ones; the method was immunoSEQ multiplex PCR. In the table there are over 1.5 million clones, under 99% of which are singletons. The source material was naive CD4+ T cells sorted from blood. The subset denotes: CD45RA+ positively selected. The receptor set was obtained from a man aged 30 to 45 in good health.

The chain has TRBV4-3 and TRBJ2-5; TRBD2 might be the D (5 bases). V shed 0 bases and J shed 5 bases, with 13 bases lying between them. Germline assignment: CDR1 LGHNA and CDR2 YSLEER. This CDR3 is 15 amino acids long. CDR3 region: CASSQESLGAETQYF. In DNA form, the CDR3 reads TGCGCCAGCAGCCAAGAGTCCTTGGGAGCGGAGACCCAGTACTTC.

This clone was detected once. The V gene is TRBV7-9, the J gene TRBJ2-2; TRBD2 agrees at 8 bases. This CDR3 has 16 amino acids. Trimming at V came to 6 bases and at J to 0 bases, leaving 6 bases not matched to a gene. The germline V gene encodes CDR1 SEHNR and CDR2 FQNEAQ (reference sequence). The CDR3 region has the DNA TGTGCCAGCAGTCCGCCGGGACTAGCGAACACCGGGGAGCTGTTTTTT. Protein: CASSPPGLANTGELFF.

The rearrangement uses TRBV28 and TRBJ2-7; D unclear. The CDR3 totals 14 residues. Germline values: CDR1 MDHEN, CDR2 SYDVKM. The V end was cut by 8 bases, the J end by 0 bases, with 14 bases between. CDR3 sequence reads: CASENQNPSYEQYF. CDR3 in DNA: TGTGCCAGCGAGAACCAAAACCCCTCCTACGAGCAGTACTTC.

The J gene is TRBJ2-3, the V gene TRBV5-6; possible D gene TRBD1, 6 bases. This CDR3 has 14 residues. Germline assignment: CDR1 SGHDT and CDR2 YYEEEE. The V gene lost 1 base and the J gene lost 3 bases, with 9 bases spanning the gap. The CDR3 DNA sequence: TGTGCCAGCAGCTTGCAGGGGAGTACAGATACGCAGTATTTT. Residues: CASSLQGSTDTQYF.

V usage is TRBV5-1 and J usage is TRBJ1-1; TRBD1 matches 8 bases. CDR1 and CDR2 from the germline V gene are SGHRS and YFSETQ. The CDR3 runs 14 residues. V lost 7 bases, J lost 2 bases, and 7 bases stayed unmatched. The CDR3 protein is CASAPGQGNTEAFF. The CDR3 DNA sequence: TGCGCCAGCGCCCCCGGACAGGGAAACACTGAAGCTTTCTTT.

The V and J genes are TRBV27 and TRBJ2-7, with unresolved D. This CDR3 region has 13 residues. V was trimmed by 4 bases and J by 2 bases, leaving 9 bases between them. Germline loops: CDR1 MNHEY, CDR2 SMNVEV (reference sequence). CDR3 DNA: TGTGCCAGCAGTTCTGACCGTCCCTACGAGCAGTACTTC. This encodes CASSSDRPYEQYF.

This clone occurred once. This chain connects TRBV5-1 to TRBJ2-7, with 14 nucleotides matching TRBD2. V dropped 4 bases and J dropped 1; count of bases not matched to a gene: 7. The CDR3 loop spans 17 amino acids. Germline CDR1 SGHRS, CDR2 YFSETQ. CDR3 DNA: TGCGCCAGCAGCCCGGGACGACTAGCGGGAGGGTCCTACGAGCAGTACTTC. It yields the protein CASSPGRLAGGSYEQYF.

The chain is built from TRBV9 and TRBJ2-3, with unresolved D. The germline V gene has CDR1 SGDLS and CDR2 YYNGEE. V lost 4 bases to trimming and J lost 1 base, with 16 bases between them. The CDR3 length is 16 residues. This CDR3 reads CASSPGPQLGTDTQYF. The CDR3 DNA reads as TGTGCCAGCAGCCCGGGCCCCCAACTTGGCACAGATACGCAGTATTTT.

V gene TRBV28 combines with J gene TRBJ2-7, with 8 bases aligning to TRBD1. CDR1 and CDR2 (germline): MDHEN, SYDVKM. This CDR3 contains 16 residues. The V segment lost 3 bases and the J segment 4 bases; nucleotides outside the gene matches: 11. The CDR3 loop reads CASSFLARDRRYEQYF. In DNA, the CDR3 is TGTGCCAGCAGTTTCTTGGCCCGGGACAGGAGATACGAGCAGTACTTC.

V is TRBV7-6 and J is TRBJ1-4; weak D call: TRBD1 (6 bases). The CDR3 is 14 residues long. V was cut by 5 bases and J by 6 bases, with 13 bases left in between. Looked up from germline, CDR1 is SGHVS and CDR2 is FNYEAQ. This chain's CDR3 is CASSRQEIDEKLFF. CDR3 sequence (DNA): TGTGCCAGCAGCCGACAGGAGATTGATGAAAAACTGTTTTTT.

The chain joins TRBV7-9 to TRBJ1-2; no firm D call. The CDR3 has 14 amino acids. V was shortened by 2 bases and J by 5 bases, with 12 bases between the two germline ends. Germline lookup yields CDR1 SEHNR and CDR2 FQNEAQ (reference sequence). The CDR3 nucleotides read TGTGCCAGCAGCTTAAGGGAAAGTCAATATGGCTACACCTTC. This gives the protein CASSLRESQYGYTF. Filled out from reference TRBV7-9 and TRBJ1-2, the complete variable domain reads DTGVSQNPRHKITKRGQNVTFRCDPISEHNRLYWYRQTLGQGPEFLTYFQNEAQLEKSRLLSDRFSAERPKGSFSTLEIQRTEQGDSAMYLCASSLRESQYGYTFGSGTRLTVV.

To note about this clone: At the DNA level, this CDR3 is encoded by other sequences in the same sample as well. The chain employs TRBV5-1 and TRBJ2-7, with 9 nucleotides matching TRBD2. This CDR3 comprises 15 residues. Losses at the gene ends were 0 bases for V and 4 bases for J; bases not matched to a gene: 5. The V gene's germline CDR1 is SGHRS and CDR2 YFSETQ. The CDR3: CASSLAAGGPYEQYF. In DNA form, the CDR3 reads TGCGCCAGCAGCTTGGCGGCGGGAGGGCCTTACGAGCAGTACTTC.

This chain connects TRBV2 to TRBJ2-7; 8 bases agree with TRBD1. The CDR3 contains 15 residues. Germline values: CDR1 SNHLY, CDR2 FYNNEI. The ends lost 5 bases at V and 2 bases at J; junction bases unmatched: 8. The CDR3 spells CASSPLGTGPYEQYF. The CDR3 bases are TGTGCCAGCAGTCCCCTCGGGACAGGTCCCTACGAGCAGTACTTC.

The chain carries TRBV5-1 and TRBJ2-1, with a tentative D call TRBD1 (6 bases). V was cut by 0 bases and J by 8 bases, with 15 bases left in between. The CDR3 is 15 residues long. Germline V gene data show CDR1 as SGHRS and CDR2 as YFSETQ. DNA of the CDR3: TGCGCCAGCAGCTTGGATTGGGGGCGTTCTGATGAGCAGTTCTTC. Encoded protein: CASSLDWGRSDEQFF.

The V and J genes are TRBV7-2 and TRBJ1-2; D ambiguous. Trimming cost V 5 bases and J 6 bases, with 19 bases left between them. CDR3 length equals 15 residues. Germline CDR1 and CDR2: SGHTA and FQGNSA. This CDR3 reads CASSPAGRWLDGYTF. The DNA for the CDR3 is TGTGCCAGCAGCCCCGCGGGCCGGTGGTTGGATGGCTACACCTTC.

The gene calls are TRBV7-9 and TRBJ2-3, with a weak D call TRBD2 (7 bases). The CDR3 loop spans 14 amino acids. Germline-derived CDR1 and CDR2 are SEHNR and FQNEAQ (reference sequence). Trimming removed 11 bases at V and 0 bases at J, with 15 bases between. The CDR3 coding sequence is TGTGCCGGCGGGAGCAGGGGTAGCACAGATACGCAGTATTTT. Translation: CAGGSRGSTDTQYF.

J is TRBJ1-2 and V is TRBV18; no definite D call. The CDR3 runs 15 residues. The V end lost 1 base, the J end lost 2 bases, and 11 bases lay between the germline ends. Germline assignment: CDR1 KGHSH and CDR2 LQKENI. In DNA form, the CDR3 reads TGTGCCAGCTCACCACGGGGAACCCGCAACTATGGCTACACCTTC. It is translated as CASSPRGTRNYGYTF.

This chain uses TRBV18 with TRBJ1-5, with TRBD1 identical over 8 bases. The V gene's germline CDR1 is KGHSH and CDR2 LQKENI. The CDR3 runs 14 residues. Losses at the gene ends were 4 bases for V and 5 bases for J; bases not matched to a gene: 4. CDR3 sequence: CASSRAGGDQPQHF. The CDR3 region has the DNA TGTGCCAGCTCACGGGCAGGGGGCGATCAGCCCCAGCATTTT.

V gene TRBV18 combines with J gene TRBJ2-7; the match to TRBD1 covers 7 bases. After removal of 6 bases from V and 4 bases from J, the junction contained 9 bases not matched to a gene. The V gene's germline CDR1 is KGHSH and CDR2 LQKENI. The CDR3 sequence is 14 residues long. The CDR3 DNA follows: TGTGCCAGCTCCCCCGACAGGGCGGTTTACGAGCAGTACTTC. It specifies CASSPDRAVYEQYF.

On this clone: Other DNA sequences in this sample translate to the same CDR3. The CDR3 coding sequence is TGTGCCAGCTCACCACCCGGCAGGGGGTCCTACGAGCAGTACTTC. Amino acids: CASSPPGRGSYEQYF. The chain combines TRBV18 with TRBJ2-7; 7 bases are a match to TRBD1. The trim removed 0 bases at V and 1 base at J, leaving 3 bases unmatched. CDR3 length equals 15 residues. Germline loops: CDR1 KGHSH, CDR2 LQKENI.

The chain carries TRBV19 and TRBJ2-1, with 11 bases aligning to TRBD2. Losses at the gene ends were 3 bases for V and 8 bases for J; bases not matched to a gene: 6. CDR1 and CDR2 (germline): LNHDA, SQIVND (reference sequence). The length of the CDR3 is 15 residues. The CDR3 region has the DNA TGTGCCAGTAGTATCTCTAGCGGGAGGAGACATGAGCAGTTCTTC. This codes for CASSISSGRRHEQFF.

V is TRBV5-1 and J is TRBJ1-4; 7 bases map to TRBD1. J was trimmed by 8 bases and V by 4 bases; bases with no gene match: 8. Germline V gene sequence: CDR1 SGHRS, CDR2 YFSETQ. CDR3 length equals 14 residues. CDR3 nucleotides: TGCGCCAGCAGCCCGGGGAGGGGGCCCGAAAAACTGTTTTTT. It is translated as CASSPGRGPEKLFF.

The chain joins TRBV7-6 to TRBJ2-3; possibly TRBD1 or TRBD2 for D (6 bases each). This CDR3 spans 14 amino acids. The germline V and J ends were trimmed by 7 bases and 5 bases, with 16 bases remaining between them. From germline, CDR1 is SGHVS and CDR2 FNYEAQ. For the CDR3, the DNA is TGTGCCAGCACCAAGGGGGGCACGGGAGATACGCAGTATTTT. It codes for CASTKGGTGDTQYF.

The V call is TRBV10-2, the J call TRBJ2-2; a possible D gene is TRBD1 (6 bases). CDR1 is WSHSY and CDR2 is SAAADI in the germline V gene. The V gene lost 1 base and the J gene lost 6 bases, with 9 bases spanning the gap. The CDR3 length is 14 residues. The CDR3 coding sequence is TGCGCCAGCAGTGAGTTAACAGGGTCCGGGGAGCTGTTTTTT. Its protein product is CASSELTGSGELFF.

The V gene is TRBV27, the J gene TRBJ1-2; D call uncertain. The CDR3 extends over 12 amino acids. Germline values: CDR1 MNHEY, CDR2 SMNVEV (reference sequence). V gave up 8 bases and J gave up 0 bases, with 7 bases separating them. The DNA for the CDR3 is TGTGCCAGCCGGCCTTCTAACTATGGCTACACCTTC. It specifies CASRPSNYGYTF.

The rearrangement links TRBV5-4 to TRBJ2-1; 11 nucleotides line up with TRBD2. This CDR3 is 16 amino acids long. Germline CDR1 reads SGHNT; CDR2 reads YYREEE (reference sequence). V trimming: 4 bases; J trimming: 6 bases; junction bases outside the gene matches: 9. Here the CDR3 DNA reads TGTGCCAGCAGCCCAAGTCTAGCGGGAGGCTCCAATGAGCAGTTCTTC. Translating it yields CASSPSLAGGSNEQFF.

The chain has TRBV5-1 and TRBJ2-7; D uncertain. Germline CDR1 reads SGHRS; CDR2 reads YFSETQ. CDR3 size: 13 residues. Trimming cost V 2 bases and J 2 bases, with 8 bases left between them. The CDR3 DNA is TGCGCCAGCAGCTTCACAGCGACCTACGAGCAGTACTTC. Residues: CASSFTATYEQYF.

V is TRBV5-4 and J is TRBJ1-1; D is undetermined. This CDR3 is 15 amino acids long. V was shortened by 4 bases and J by 1 base, with 14 bases between the two germline ends. Germline loops: CDR1 SGHNT, CDR2 YYREEE (reference sequence). The CDR3 here is CASSLGGPKNTEAFF. CDR3 DNA: TGTGCCAGCAGCCTGGGAGGGCCAAAGAACACTGAAGCTTTCTTT.

Regarding this clone: Germline is not matched at one junction end, which may reflect a read error. The chain is built from TRBV7-2 and TRBJ2-7; D might be TRBD2 (5 bases). This CDR3 region has 13 residues. Germline loops: CDR1 SGHTA, CDR2 FQGNSA. In DNA form, the CDR3 reads TGTGCCAGCAGCCCCAGAGGGTCCTCCGAGCAGTACTTC. Translation: CASSPRGSSEQYF.

The chain combines TRBV19 with TRBJ2-4; D gene uncertain. CDR1 is LNHDA and CDR2 is SQIVND in the germline V gene (reference sequence). The CDR3 runs to 14 residues. The ends were cut back, 4 bases at V and 3 bases at J, with 10 bases in the middle. DNA of the CDR3: TGTGCCAGTAGTAAGGAGATCGACAAAAACATTCAGTACTTC. Translating it yields CASSKEIDKNIQYF.

This chain connects TRBV5-5 to TRBJ2-3; the D is unclear. Trimming cost V 4 bases and J 4 bases, with 13 bases left between them. From germline, CDR1 is SGHKS and CDR2 YYEKEE (reference sequence). The CDR3 length is 14 residues. DNA of the CDR3: TGTGCCAGCAGCGGTGGGATCTCTCCAGATACGCAGTATTTT. It encodes CASSGGISPDTQYF.

This chain connects TRBV11-2 to TRBJ2-5, with D unclear. Looked up from germline, CDR1 is SGHAT and CDR2 is FQNNGV. This CDR3 contains 13 residues. V lost 4 bases and J 0 bases, leaving 6 bases between the germline ends. The CDR3 nucleotides are TGTGCCAGCAGCTATCTATACCAAGAGACCCAGTACTTC. Its protein is CASSYLYQETQYF. Filled out from reference TRBV11-2 and TRBJ2-5, the complete variable domain reads EAGVAQSPRYKIIEKRQSVAFWCNPISGHATLYWYQQILGQGPKLLIQFQNNGVVDDSQLPKDRFSAERLKGVDSTLKIQPAKLEDSAVYLCASSYLYQETQYFGPGTRLLVL.